The 14 T cell receptor beta chains below were found in one sample sequenced in a study of T cells after yellow fever vaccination. TCRdb ran MiXCR on the 5' RACE reads and lists one entry per CDR3 protein. The table lists a few hundred thousand distinct CDR3 sequences, over 10% of them singletons. The specimen comprised CD4+ T cells sorted from PBMCs, sampled 45 days after the yellow fever booster vaccination. The receptors were sampled from a young man who received the YFV17D yellow fever vaccine.

The chain joins TRBV6-2 or TRBV6-3 to TRBJ2-7, with D possibly TRBD2 on 6 matching bases. The CDR3 loop spans 15 amino acids. Germline CDR1 is MNHEY and CDR2 is SVGEGT. Trimming removed 4 bases from V and 0 bases from J, with 13 bases in between. For the CDR3, the DNA is TGTGCCAGCAGTTTTGGGGGGAGATTCTCCTACGAGCAGTACTTC. Protein sequence: CASSFGGRFSYEQYF.

A few counts support this clonotype. The CDR3: CASSTYRGDEQYF. The DNA of the CDR3 is TGTGCCAGCAGCACTTACAGGGGGGACGAGCAGTACTTC. The chain combines TRBV7-2 with TRBJ2-7; TRBD1 matches at 8 bases. V shed 5 bases and J 5 bases; nucleotides not matched to a gene: 5. The CDR3 runs 13 residues. The V gene's germline CDR1 is SGHTA and CDR2 FQGNSA.

The V call is TRBV12-3 or TRBV12-4, the J call TRBJ2-1, with D possibly called TRBD1 or TRBD2 (6 bases each). This CDR3 spans 15 amino acids. V was pared by 4 bases and J by 9 bases, with 19 bases between. This CDR3 reads CASSYSGAEGGEQFF. The CDR3 coding sequence is TGTGCCAGCAGTTATAGCGGTGCCGAGGGGGGTGAGCAGTTCTTC.

The chain carries TRBV23-1 and TRBJ2-2; a possible D gene is TRBD1 (5 bases). TRBV23-1 is an open reading frame whose function is uncertain. V was pared by 1 base and J by 1 base, with 10 bases between. The CDR3 runs to 16 residues. The DNA for the CDR3 is TGCGCCAGCAGTCAATTGGACACTCTGAACACCGGGGAGCTGTTTTTT. It translates to CASSQLDTLNTGELFF.

This chain connects TRBV20-1 to TRBJ1-1; TRBD1 might be the D (5 bases). CDR3 length equals 12 residues. V was cut by 7 bases and J by 0 bases, with 9 bases left in between. The germline CDR1 and CDR2 sequences are DFQATT and SNEGSKA (reference sequence). The CDR3 region has the DNA TGCAGTGTGGGGCACATGAACACTGAAGCTTTCTTT. Protein sequence: CSVGHMNTEAFF.

This clonotype was counted many times. V gene TRBV7-2 combines with J gene TRBJ2-1, with D unresolved. Germline V gene lookup returns CDR1 SGHTA and CDR2 FQGNSA. The CDR3 runs 13 residues. The V end lost 3 bases, the J end lost 10 bases, and 13 bases lay between the germline ends. For the CDR3, the DNA is TGTGCCAGCAGCTTGCCCCCTGCTGGCGAGCAGTTCTTC. This sequence encodes CASSLPPAGEQFF.

The chain combines TRBV2 with TRBJ2-3; 8 bases are shared with TRBD1. The CDR3 is 16 residues long. Germline V gene lookup returns CDR1 SNHLY and CDR2 FYNNEI. Trimming took 6 bases from V and 0 from J; bases not matched to a gene: 8. The chain's CDR3 is CASRNRGSGSTDTQYF. The CDR3 coding sequence is TGTGCCAGCAGGAACAGGGGGAGCGGGAGCACAGATACGCAGTATTTT.

This clonotype was detected only a few times. The V call is TRBV20-1, the J call TRBJ2-1; the D gene is possibly TRBD2 (6 bases). CDR3 length: 14 residues. V dropped 2 bases and J dropped 5 bases, with 13 bases sitting between them. The germline V gene has CDR1 DFQATT and CDR2 SNEGSKA (reference sequence). The CDR3 spells CSARSGGADNEQFF. CDR3 DNA: TGCAGTGCTAGATCCGGGGGAGCGGACAATGAGCAGTTCTTC.

This clonotype was picked up many times. The J gene is TRBJ2-1, the V gene TRBV5-1; weak D call: TRBD2 (5 bases). Germline V lookup: CDR1 SGHRS, CDR2 YFSETQ. The CDR3 runs to 15 residues. The ends were cut back, 1 base at V and 0 bases at J, with 8 bases in the middle. CDR3 coding DNA: TGCGCCAGCAGCTTGCGGACTGGCTCCTACAATGAGCAGTTCTTC. Its translation: CASSLRTGSYNEQFF.

The rearrangement links TRBV7-9 to TRBJ1-3; D is possibly TRBD1 (6 bases). Germline V gives CDR1 SEHNR, CDR2 FQNEAQ (reference sequence). Trimming took 5 bases from V and 2 from J, leaving 16 bases between them. This CDR3 is 16 amino acids long. The CDR3 reads CASSVRGEDAGNTIYF. Here the CDR3 DNA reads TGTGCCAGCAGCGTAAGGGGGGAAGACGCTGGAAACACCATATATTTT.

This chain uses TRBV11-2 with TRBJ2-1; 9 bases are a match to TRBD2. Losses at the gene ends were 0 bases for V and 6 bases for J; bases not matched to a gene: 18. Germline V gene lookup returns CDR1 SGHAT and CDR2 FQNNGV. The CDR3 spans 20 residues. As DNA, the CDR3 is TGTGCCAGCAGCTTAGACCCCCCTCGACTAGCGGCTAAGGACTGCAATGAGCAGTTCTTC. This codes for CASSLDPPRLAAKDCNEQFF.

CDR3 region: CASRAGPSSYEQYF. CDR3 nucleotide sequence: TGCGCCTCACGAGCGGGTCCGAGCTCCTACGAGCAGTACTTC. The chain recombines TRBV5-1 with TRBJ2-7; D may be TRBD2 (6 bases). This CDR3 region has 14 residues. Deletions cut 10 bases from V and 0 bases from J, with 17 bases between. From germline, CDR1 is SGHRS and CDR2 YFSETQ.

This clonotype was counted many times. The chain has TRBV4-2 and TRBJ1-1; D gene uncertain. The V gene's germline CDR1 is LGHNA and CDR2 YNFKEQ. The CDR3 is 12 amino acids. V lost 0 bases and J 3 bases, leaving 2 bases between the germline ends. Written as DNA, the CDR3 is TGTGCCAGCAGCCAAGATGACACTGAAGCTTTCTTT. Protein product: CASSQDDTEAFF.

This clonotype was picked up a small number of times. The chain couples TRBV5-6 to TRBJ2-7; perhaps TRBD2 as D (6 bases). Germline V gene data show CDR1 as SGHDT and CDR2 as YYEEEE. The CDR3 spans 17 residues. V gave up 4 bases and J gave up 4 bases, with 24 bases separating them. The CDR3 is CASSSYNRREIGYEQYF. The CDR3 nucleotides are TGTGCCAGCAGCAGTTACAATAGGCGGGAAATCGGGTACGAGCAGTACTTC. The complete variable domain, with remaining parts taken from reference TRBV5-6 and TRBJ2-7, reads DAGVTQSPTHLIKTRGQQVTLRCSPKSGHDTVSWYQQALGQGPQFIFQYYEEEERQRGNFPDRFSGHQFPNYSSELNVNALLLGDSALYLCASSSYNRREIGYEQYFGPGTRLTVT.